A single T cell receptor beta chain is shown here with its context. Its antigen remains unidentified. Germline CDR1 and CDR2: SNHLY and FYNNEI. Trimming cost V 10 bases and J 7 bases, with 32 bases left between them. The CDR3 sequence is 19 residues long. This entry belongs to a study of blood T cells in healthy people across ages. Across the study: Per two T cells, template switching captured roughly one barcoded beta molecule.

It was with a sample-barcoded 5' primer and a J-beta primer mix that a second PCR of roughly 7 to 12 cycles was run. MiXCR, run by TCRdb on the 5' RACE reads, gives a single entry per CDR3 protein. The sample lists some 1.5 million distinct CDR3 sequences; 28% were seen once. Study observations and caveats: As age increased, TCR beta diversity per million T cells fell in a roughly linear fashion.

The TCR sequence derives from a woman aged 25 to 45 in good health. The genes are TRBV2 and TRBJ1-6; D is uncertain. Material for sequencing was blood. CDR3 DNA sequence: TGTGCCACCCGAGGAACCCAACTAGGGCCCTCTGGCGGGAATTCACCCCTCCACTTT. The encoded protein is CATRGTQLGPSGGNSPLHF.